This T cell receptor beta chain emerged from a study of shared clonotypes between healthy human individuals. General study points: Against clonotypes common to all four donors, non-shared ones had lower generation probabilities.

Points on this clone: Its antigen is unidentified.

The V gene's germline CDR1 is MDHEN and CDR2 SYDVKM. This CDR3 spans 16 amino acids. V dropped 2 bases and J dropped 4 bases, with 17 bases sitting between them. Each sorted subset replicate got 200 ng genomic DNA, roughly 30,000 genomes. The protocol was immunoSEQ multiplex PCR, while the TCRdb copy is restricted to in-frame clones and leaves out a portion. Of hundreds of thousands of clones listed, approximately 96% are singletons. CD45RO-negative, CCR7-selected cells formed the naive CD8 fraction, which excluded terminally differentiated effector memory CD45RA+ cells. Sequenced: naive CD8+ T cells sorted from blood. The chain combines TRBV28 with TRBJ1-2; D unresolved. This TCR came from a woman aged 25 to 39 in good health. CDR3 coding DNA: TGTGCCAGCAGTTTAGGGCACGGACTAATTGCCTATGGCTACACCTTC. Translated: CASSLGHGLIAYGYTF.